The rows below give T cell receptor beta chains drawn from one sample of a study of control samples from healthy donors and cancer patients. TCRdb's table, derived via immunoSEQ multiplex PCR, lists solely in-frame clones and lacks some. Altogether some 210,000 clones are present, 91% being singletons, with the ten largest covering less than 2%. The sequenced material came from blood. The receptors stem from a man aged 25-40 years in good health. The CDR3 runs from the conserved cysteine through the conserved F or W. D genes are given only for firm matches. Clone size is not always given. Where it is, it says once, few, many or a class for expanded clones.

NA	TRBD2	TRBJ2-3	TRBV24-1	CATSLAGSADTQYF	TGTGCCACCAGTTTAGCGGGGAGTGCAGATACGCAGTATTTT
NA	NA	TRBJ2-7	TRBV4-1	CASSQEGLIYEQYF	TGCGCCAGCAGCCAAGAAGGACTAATTTACGAGCAGTACTTC
NA	TRBD1	TRBJ2-2	TRBV24-1	CATDPGTDGTDGELFF	TGTGCCACCGATCCCGGGACAGATGGGACGGACGGGGAGCTGTTTTTT
NA	NA	TRBJ2-1	TRBV6-6	CASSGHNEQFF	TGTGCCAGCAGTGGTCACAATGAGCAGTTCTTC
once	NA	TRBJ1-1	TRBV5-8	CASSLGWGGEAFF	TGTGCCAGCAGCTTGGGCTGGGGAGGGGAAGCTTTCTTT
few	NA	TRBJ1-5	TRBV25-1	CASSTTETNQPQHF	TGTGCCAGCAGCACCACGGAGACCAATCAGCCCCAGCATTTT
NA	TRBD1	TRBJ2-7	TRBV29-1	CSLDPDRGGEQYF	TGCAGCCTCGACCCGGACAGGGGTGGCGAGCAGTACTTC
NA	NA	TRBJ1-2	TRBV7-3	CASSLGGNYGYTF	TGTGCCAGCAGCTTAGGAGGGAACTATGGCTACACCTTC
NA	TRBD1	TRBJ1-2	TRBV18	CASSPSQGQTNYGYTF	TGTGCCAGCTCCCCCTCCCAGGGACAGACAAACTATGGCTACACCTTC
NA	NA	TRBJ1-1	TRBV9	CASSGLAGGNTEAFF	TGTGCCAGCAGCGGACTCGCGGGGGGAAACACTGAAGCTTTCTTT
NA	NA	TRBJ1-4	TRBV7-8	CASRPGGGANEKLFF	TGTGCCAGCAGACCGGGAGGGGGTGCTAATGAAAAACTGTTTTTT
NA	TRBD1	TRBJ2-2	TRBV7-2	CASSLDRGWDGELFF	TGTGCCAGCAGCTTAGACAGGGGTTGGGACGGGGAGCTGTTTTTT